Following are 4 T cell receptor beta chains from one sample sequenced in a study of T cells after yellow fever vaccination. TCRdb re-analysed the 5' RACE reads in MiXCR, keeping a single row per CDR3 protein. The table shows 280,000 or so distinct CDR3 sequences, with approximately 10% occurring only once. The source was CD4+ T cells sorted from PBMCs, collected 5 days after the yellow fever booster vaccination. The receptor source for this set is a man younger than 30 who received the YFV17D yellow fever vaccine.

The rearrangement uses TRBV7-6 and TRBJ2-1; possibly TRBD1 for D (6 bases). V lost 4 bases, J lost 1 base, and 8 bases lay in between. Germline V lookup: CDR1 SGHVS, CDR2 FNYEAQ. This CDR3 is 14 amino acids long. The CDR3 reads CASSSTGSYNEQFF. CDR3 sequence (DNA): TGTGCCAGCAGCTCCACAGGGTCCTACAATGAGCAGTTCTTC.

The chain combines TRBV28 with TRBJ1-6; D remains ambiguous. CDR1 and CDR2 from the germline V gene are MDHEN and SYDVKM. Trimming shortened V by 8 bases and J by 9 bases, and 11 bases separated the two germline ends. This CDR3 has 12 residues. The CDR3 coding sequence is TGTGCCAGCTCCCCCGCCGGTTCACCCCTCCACTTT. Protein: CASSPAGSPLHF.

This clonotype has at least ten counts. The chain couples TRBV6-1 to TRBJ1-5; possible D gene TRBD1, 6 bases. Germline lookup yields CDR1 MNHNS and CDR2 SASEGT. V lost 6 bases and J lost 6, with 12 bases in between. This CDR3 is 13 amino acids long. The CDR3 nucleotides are TGTGCCAGCAGGGTCAGGGGAGGTCAGCCCCAGCATTTT. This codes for CASRVRGGQPQHF.

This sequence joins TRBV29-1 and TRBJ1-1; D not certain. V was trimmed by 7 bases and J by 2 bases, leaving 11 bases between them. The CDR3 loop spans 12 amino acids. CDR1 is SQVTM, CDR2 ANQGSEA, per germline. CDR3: CSAGFLNTEAFF. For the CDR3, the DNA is TGCAGCGCCGGTTTTTTAAACACTGAAGCTTTCTTT.